This TCR beta chain was found in a study of vaccination effects on CD4 cells after COVID-19. Whole-study context: Participants got two doses of BNT162b2 or mRNA-1273 vaccine.

The repertoire was sequenced with immunoSEQ multiplex PCR; TCRdb's copy has only in-frame clones and lacks some. The table shows around 47,000 clones, with roughly 70% occurring only once. Peptide-pool stimulation followed by sequencing identified expanded antigen-specific CD4+ clonotypes in the ViraFEST assay. Upon completion of around ten days in culture, CD4+ T cells were isolated. The person acquired a PCR-confirmed SARS-CoV-2 infection between March and December 2020. Losses at the gene ends were 4 bases for V and 0 bases for J; bases not matched to a gene: 4. The CDR3 spans 15 residues. Germline V gene sequence: CDR1 SGHTA, CDR2 FQGNSA. This clone was picked up one time. Its antigen is unknown.

The sequence was collected from a human donor who had a prior SARS-CoV-2 infection. This chain uses TRBV7-2 with TRBJ2-7, with 9 bases identical to TRBD2. The sample here was CD4+ T cells from PBMCs cultured with a peptide pool, taken before COVID-19 vaccination. DNA for the CDR3: TGTGCCAGCAGCTCTGCGGGGGGGGACTCCTACGAGCAGTACTTC. It encodes CASSSAGGDSYEQYF.